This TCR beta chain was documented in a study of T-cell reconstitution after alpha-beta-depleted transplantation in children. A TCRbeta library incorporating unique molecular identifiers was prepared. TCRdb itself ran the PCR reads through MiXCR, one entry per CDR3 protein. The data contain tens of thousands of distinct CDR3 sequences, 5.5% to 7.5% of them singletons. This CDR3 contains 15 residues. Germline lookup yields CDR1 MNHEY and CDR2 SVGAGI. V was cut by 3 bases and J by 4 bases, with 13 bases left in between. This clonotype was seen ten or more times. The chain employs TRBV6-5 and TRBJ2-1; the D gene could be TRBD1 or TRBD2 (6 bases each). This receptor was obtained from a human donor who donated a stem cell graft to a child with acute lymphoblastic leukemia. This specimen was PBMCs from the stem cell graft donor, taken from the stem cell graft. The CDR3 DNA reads TGTGCCAGCAGTTATATCGGGGGCCGATACAATGAGCAGTTCTTC. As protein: CASSYIGGRYNEQFF.